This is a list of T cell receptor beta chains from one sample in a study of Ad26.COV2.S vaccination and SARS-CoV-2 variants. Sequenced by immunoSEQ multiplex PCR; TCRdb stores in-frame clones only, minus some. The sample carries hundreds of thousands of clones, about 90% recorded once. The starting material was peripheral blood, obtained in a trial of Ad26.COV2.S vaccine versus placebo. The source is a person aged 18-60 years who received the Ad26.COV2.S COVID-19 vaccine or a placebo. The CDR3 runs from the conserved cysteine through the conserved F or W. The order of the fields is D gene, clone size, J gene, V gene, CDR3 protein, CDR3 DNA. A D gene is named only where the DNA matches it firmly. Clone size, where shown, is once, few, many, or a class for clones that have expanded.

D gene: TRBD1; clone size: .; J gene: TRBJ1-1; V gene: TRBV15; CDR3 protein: CATSETGGTEAFF; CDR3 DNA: TGTGCCACCAGCGAAACAGGGGGCACTGAAGCTTTCTTT
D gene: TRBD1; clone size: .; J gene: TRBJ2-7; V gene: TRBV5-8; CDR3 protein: CASSLWDRNDYEQYF; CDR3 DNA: TGTGCCAGCAGCTTATGGGACAGGAACGACTACGAGCAGTACTTC
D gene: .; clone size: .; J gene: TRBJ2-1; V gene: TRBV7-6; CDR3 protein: CASSSRRAGLGYNEQFF; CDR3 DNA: TGTGCCAGCAGCTCTCGACGTGCGGGCCTCGGCTACAATGAGCAGTTCTTC
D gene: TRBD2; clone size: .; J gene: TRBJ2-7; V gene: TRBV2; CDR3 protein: CASSEWRGYEQYF; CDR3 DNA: TGTGCCAGCAGTGAATGGCGGGGGTACGAGCAGTACTTC
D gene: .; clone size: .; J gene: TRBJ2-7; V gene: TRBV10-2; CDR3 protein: CASSLGAGEHYEQYF; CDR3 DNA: TGCGCCAGCAGCCTCGGGGCAGGAGAACACTACGAGCAGTACTTC
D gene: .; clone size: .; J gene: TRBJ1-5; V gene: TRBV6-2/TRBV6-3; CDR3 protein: CASSYSILEGFSGQPQHF; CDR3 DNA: TGTGCCAGCAGTTACTCGATTTTGGAGGGTTTCTCGGGGCAGCCCCAGCATTTT
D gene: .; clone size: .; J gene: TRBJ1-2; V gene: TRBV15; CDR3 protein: CATSPGTFYGYTF; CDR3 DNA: TGTGCCACCAGCCCCGGAACCTTCTATGGCTACACCTTC
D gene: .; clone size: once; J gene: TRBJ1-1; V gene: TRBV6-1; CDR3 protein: CASSEATAEAFF; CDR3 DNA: TGTGCCAGCAGTGAAGCGACCGCGGAAGCTTTCTTT
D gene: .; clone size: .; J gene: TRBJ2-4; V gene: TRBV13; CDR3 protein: CASSILTGDRNIQYF; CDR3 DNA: TGTGCCAGCAGTATATTAACAGGAGATCGGAACATTCAGTACTTC
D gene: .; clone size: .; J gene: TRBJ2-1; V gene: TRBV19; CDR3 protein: CASKFGAGTGSEQFF; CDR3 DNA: TGTGCCAGTAAGTTCGGGGCAGGGACGGGAAGTGAGCAGTTCTTC
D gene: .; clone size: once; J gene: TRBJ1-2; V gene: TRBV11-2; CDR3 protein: CASSPDPREAYGYTF; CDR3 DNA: TGTGCCAGCAGCCCCGACCCCAGGGAGGCCTATGGCTACACCTTC
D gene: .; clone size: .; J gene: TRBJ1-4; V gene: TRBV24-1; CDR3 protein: CATSDTRVGEKLFF; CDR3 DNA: TGTGCCACCAGTGATACAAGGGTGGGAGAAAAACTGTTTTTT
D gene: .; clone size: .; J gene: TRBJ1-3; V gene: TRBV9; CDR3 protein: CASSPRVGVPSGNTIYF; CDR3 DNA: TGTGCCAGCAGCCCCCGCGTAGGGGTGCCCTCTGGAAACACCATATATTTT
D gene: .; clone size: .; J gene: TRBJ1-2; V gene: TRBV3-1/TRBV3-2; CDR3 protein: CASSPHDIANYGYTF; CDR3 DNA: TGTGCCAGCAGCCCGCACGACATCGCTAACTATGGCTACACCTTC
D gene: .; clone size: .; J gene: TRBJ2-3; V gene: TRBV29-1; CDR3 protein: CSVEGGPGLGTQYF; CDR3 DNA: TGCAGCGTGGAGGGGGGCCCCGGATTAGGTACGCAGTATTTT
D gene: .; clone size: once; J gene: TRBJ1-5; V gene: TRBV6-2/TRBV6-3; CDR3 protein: CASSYYGLARHQPQHF; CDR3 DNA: TGTGCCAGCAGTTACTACGGCCTAGCCCGGCATCAGCCCCAGCATTTT
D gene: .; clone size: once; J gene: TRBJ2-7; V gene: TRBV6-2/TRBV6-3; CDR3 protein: CASSYAEGSSYEQYF; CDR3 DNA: TGTGCCAGCAGTTATGCGGAGGGGAGCTCCTACGAGCAGTACTTC
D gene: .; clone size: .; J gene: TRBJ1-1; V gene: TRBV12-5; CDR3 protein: CASGLVESGGRPLNTEAFF; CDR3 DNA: TGTGCTAGTGGTTTGGTAGAATCTGGCGGCAGACCACTGAACACTGAAGCTTTCTTT
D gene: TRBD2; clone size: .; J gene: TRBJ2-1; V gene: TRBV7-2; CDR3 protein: CASSLVLAGGIEQFF; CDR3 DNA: TGTGCCAGCAGCTTAGTTCTAGCGGGGGGGATTGAGCAGTTCTTC
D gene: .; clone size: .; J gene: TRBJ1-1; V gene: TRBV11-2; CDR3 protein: CASSLKRTMNTEAFF; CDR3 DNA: TGTGCCAGCAGCTTGAAGAGGACCATGAACACTGAAGCTTTCTTT
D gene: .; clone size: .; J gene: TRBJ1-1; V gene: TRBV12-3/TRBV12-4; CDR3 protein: CASSLFPTEAFF; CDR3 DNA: TGTGCCAGCAGCCTCTTCCCAACTGAAGCTTTCTTT
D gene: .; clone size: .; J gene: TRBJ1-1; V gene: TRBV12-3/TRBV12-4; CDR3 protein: CASSWGLNTEAFF; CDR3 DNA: TGTGCCAGCAGTTGGGGTCTGAACACTGAAGCTTTCTTT
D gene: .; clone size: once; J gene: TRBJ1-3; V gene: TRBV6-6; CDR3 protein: CASQSGTGNTIYF; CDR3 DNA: TGTGCCAGCCAGTCGGGTACTGGAAACACCATATATTTT
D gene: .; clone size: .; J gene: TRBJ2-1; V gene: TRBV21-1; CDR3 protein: CASSKCRLGSYNEQFF; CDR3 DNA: TGTGCCAGCAGCAAATGCCGGCTGGGGTCCTACAATGAGCAGTTCTTC
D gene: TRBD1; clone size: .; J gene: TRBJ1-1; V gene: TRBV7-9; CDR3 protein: CASSPINWDRENTEAFF; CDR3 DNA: TGTGCCAGCAGCCCCATCAACTGGGACAGGGAGAACACTGAAGCTTTCTTT
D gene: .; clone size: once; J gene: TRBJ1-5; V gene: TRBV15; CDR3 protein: CATSPTGQPQHF; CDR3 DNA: TGTGCCACCTCCCCCACCGGCCAGCCCCAGCATTTT
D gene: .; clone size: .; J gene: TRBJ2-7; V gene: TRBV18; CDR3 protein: CASSPSGQRYEQYF; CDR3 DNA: TGTGCCAGCTCACCTTCGGGACAACGCTACGAGCAGTACTTC